The clone carrying this T cell receptor beta chain was seen more than once but under ten times. The data were taken from a study of CD8+ T cells in alopecia areata. Study information: Tofacitinib therapy took 6 to 18 months; 6 months off drug came after.

cDNA serving as the sequencing template came from extracted, reverse transcribed RNA. Produced via immunoSEQ multiplex PCR; TCRdb's table is partial and in-frame only. Among 120,000 or so clones, over 55% were seen once, and the ten largest hold approximately 5.1%. Losses at the gene ends were 0 bases for V and 7 bases for J; bases not matched to a gene: 3. CDR3 length equals 15 residues. Germline values: CDR1 LGHNA, CDR2 YSLEER. The treatment denotes: oral pan-JAK inhibitor, 5-10 mg twice daily. The receptor's source is a human donor with alopecia areata. The chain couples TRBV4-3 to TRBJ1-6, with 7 bases lining up with TRBD1. The source material was CD4+ T cells sorted from blood, sampled at week 4, from a patient treated with tofacitinib. In nucleotides, the CDR3 is TGCGCCAGCAGCCAAGATATACAGGGGAATTCACCCCTCCACTTT. This encodes CASSQDIQGNSPLHF.